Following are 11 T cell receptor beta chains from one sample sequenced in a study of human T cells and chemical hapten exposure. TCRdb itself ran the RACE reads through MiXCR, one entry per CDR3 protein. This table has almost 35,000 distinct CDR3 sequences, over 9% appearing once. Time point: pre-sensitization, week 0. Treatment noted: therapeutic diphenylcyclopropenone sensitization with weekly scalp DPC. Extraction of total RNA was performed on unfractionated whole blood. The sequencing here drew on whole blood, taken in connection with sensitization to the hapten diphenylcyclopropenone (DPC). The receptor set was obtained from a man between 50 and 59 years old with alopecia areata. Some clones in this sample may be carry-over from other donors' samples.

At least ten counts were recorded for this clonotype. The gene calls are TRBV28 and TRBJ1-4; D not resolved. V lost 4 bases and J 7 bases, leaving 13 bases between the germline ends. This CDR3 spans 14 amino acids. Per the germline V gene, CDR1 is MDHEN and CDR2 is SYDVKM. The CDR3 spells CASSSADLGEKLFF. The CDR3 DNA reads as TGTGCCAGCAGTTCGGCAGACTTGGGTGAAAAACTGTTTTTT.

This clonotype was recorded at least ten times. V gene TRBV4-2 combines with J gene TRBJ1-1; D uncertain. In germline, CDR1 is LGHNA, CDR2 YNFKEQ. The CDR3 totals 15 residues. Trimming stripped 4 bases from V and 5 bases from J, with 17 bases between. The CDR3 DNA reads TGTGCCAGCAGCCCCGGGTCCCATCGAGCAACTGAAGCTTTCTTT. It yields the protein CASSPGSHRATEAFF.

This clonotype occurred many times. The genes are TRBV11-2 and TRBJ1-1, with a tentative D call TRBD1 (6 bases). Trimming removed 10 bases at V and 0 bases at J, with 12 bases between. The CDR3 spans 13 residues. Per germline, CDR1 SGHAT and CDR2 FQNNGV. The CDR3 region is CANGDTMNTEAFF. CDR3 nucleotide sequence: TGTGCCAACGGGGACACCATGAACACTGAAGCTTTCTTT.

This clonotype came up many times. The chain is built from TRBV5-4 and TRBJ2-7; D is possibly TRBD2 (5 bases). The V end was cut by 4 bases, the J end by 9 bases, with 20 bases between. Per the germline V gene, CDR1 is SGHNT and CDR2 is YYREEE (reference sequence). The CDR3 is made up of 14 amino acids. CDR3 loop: CASSPSGTLRGQYF. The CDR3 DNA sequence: TGTGCCAGCAGCCCGTCGGGTACTCTACGGGGGCAGTACTTC.

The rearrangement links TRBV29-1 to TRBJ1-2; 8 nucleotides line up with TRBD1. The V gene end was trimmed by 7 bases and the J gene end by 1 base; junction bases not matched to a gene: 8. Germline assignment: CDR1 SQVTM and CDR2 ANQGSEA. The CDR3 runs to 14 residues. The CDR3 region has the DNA TGCAGCGCTGTACAGGGACAGGATAACTATGGCTACACCTTC. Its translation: CSAVQGQDNYGYTF.

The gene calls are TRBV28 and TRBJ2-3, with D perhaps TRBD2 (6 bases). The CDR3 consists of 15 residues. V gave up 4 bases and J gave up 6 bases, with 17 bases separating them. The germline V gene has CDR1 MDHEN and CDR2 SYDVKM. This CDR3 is CASSSPGLRYDTQYF. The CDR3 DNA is TGTGCCAGCAGTTCTCCGGGACTCCGATATGATACGCAGTATTTT.

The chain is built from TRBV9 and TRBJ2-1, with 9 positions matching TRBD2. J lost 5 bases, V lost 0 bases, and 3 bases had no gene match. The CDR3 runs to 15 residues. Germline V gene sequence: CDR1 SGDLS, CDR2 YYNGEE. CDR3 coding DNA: TGTGCCAGCAGCGTAGTAGCGGGAGTTGACAATGAGCAGTTCTTC. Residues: CASSVVAGVDNEQFF.

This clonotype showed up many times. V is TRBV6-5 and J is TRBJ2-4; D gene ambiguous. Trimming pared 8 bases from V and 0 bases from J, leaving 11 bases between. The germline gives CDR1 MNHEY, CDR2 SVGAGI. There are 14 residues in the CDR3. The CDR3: CASCPGRAKNIQYF. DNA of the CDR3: TGTGCCAGCTGTCCAGGTAGAGCCAAAAACATTCAGTACTTC.

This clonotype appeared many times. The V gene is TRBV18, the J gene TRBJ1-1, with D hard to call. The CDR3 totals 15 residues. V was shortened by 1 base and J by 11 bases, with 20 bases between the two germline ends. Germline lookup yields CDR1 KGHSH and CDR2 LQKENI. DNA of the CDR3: TGTGCCAGCTCACCACGGGTCCAGGCTCAAAGCGTGGCTTTCTTT. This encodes CASSPRVQAQSVAFF.

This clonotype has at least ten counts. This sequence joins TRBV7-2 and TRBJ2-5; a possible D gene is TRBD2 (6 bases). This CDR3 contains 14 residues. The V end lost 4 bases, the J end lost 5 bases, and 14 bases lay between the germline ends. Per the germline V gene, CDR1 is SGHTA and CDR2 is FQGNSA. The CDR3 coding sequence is TGTGCCAGCAGCTGGGACTCAAGGCCCGAGACCCAGTACTTC. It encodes CASSWDSRPETQYF.

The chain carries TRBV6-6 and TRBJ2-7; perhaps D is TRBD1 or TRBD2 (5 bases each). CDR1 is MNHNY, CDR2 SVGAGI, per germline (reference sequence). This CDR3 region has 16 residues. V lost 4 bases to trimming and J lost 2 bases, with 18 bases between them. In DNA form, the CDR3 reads TGTGCCAGCAGTTTAAGGGGCGCGGGCACGGCCTACGAGCAGTACTTC. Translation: CASSLRGAGTAYEQYF.